This TCR beta chain was captured by sequencing in a study of blood T cell repertoires in COVID-19. In the study overall: Samples came from the United States, Italy and Spain, spanning acute and convalescent COVID-19. From T cells, B-cell-depleted T cells, or PBMCs came the material, which was cDNA or gDNA.

This clone was observed a single time. Germline lookup yields CDR1 PRHDT and CDR2 FYEKMQ (reference sequence). V was shortened by 5 bases and J by 1 base, with 16 bases between the two germline ends. The CDR3 is 16 residues long. Original methodology: Quantification of nucleated cells was approximated via reference gene primer amplification. Sequencing was performed with immunoSEQ multiplex PCR; in TCRdb, only in-frame clones are kept and a portion is missing. V and J calls and clone size follow that table, whereas D and trimming were derived from the DNA. The table includes about 42,000 clones, around four fifths detected once.

Sequenced: peripheral blood. The chain has TRBV13 and TRBJ2-3; tentative D call: TRBD1 (6 bases). The clonotype originates from a man in his fifties or sixties with active COVID-19. The CDR3 sequence is CASSPPGRGGTDTQYF. CDR3 DNA sequence: TGTGCCAGCAGCCCCCCCGGCAGGGGCGGCACAGATACGCAGTATTTT.